The clone carrying this T cell receptor (beta chain) was seen a few times. Its antigen is currently unknown. This sample stems from a study of T-cell reconstitution after alpha-beta-depleted transplantation in children. Study findings and constraints: By about two months after transplant, alpha-beta T cells reportedly arose from several hundred graft clones that had expanded. One year post-transplant, T-cell counts and diversity were largely derived from T cells produced anew.

V was clipped by 3 bases and J by 5 bases, with 14 bases between them. This CDR3 spans 15 amino acids. CDR1 and CDR2 (germline): SGHVS, FNYEAQ. Unique molecular identifiers were used in preparing the TCRbeta library. A single record per CDR3 protein comes from TCRdb applying MiXCR to the PCR reads. This table has about 580,000 distinct CDR3 sequences, under 30% appearing once. The material sequenced was PBMCs, mostly from graft donor cells, taken 360 days after TCRalphabeta/CD19-depleted stem cell transplant. The sequence was collected from a boy younger than two who had a stem cell transplant for acute myeloid leukemia, so the T cells may come from the graft donor. The chain recombines TRBV7-6 with TRBJ2-1, with a tentative D call TRBD2 (5 bases). DNA of the CDR3: TGTGCCAGCAGCTTCGAGAGCGGAGTTAACAATGAGCAGTTCTTC. Its protein product is CASSFESGVNNEQFF.